This TCR beta chain was identified during a study of PD-1 blockade in classical Hodgkin lymphoma. Measured with immunoSEQ multiplex PCR; TCRdb has only the in-frame clones, and not every one. The data contain 25,000 to 35,000 clones, roughly 71% of them seen just once; the ten biggest clones take up about 24%. Every patient experienced relapse after autologous stem cell transplantation, and brentuximab vedotin exposure varied. Germline assignment: CDR1 SNHLY and CDR2 FYNNEI. The V segment lost 3 bases and the J segment 8 bases; nucleotides outside the gene matches: 6. The CDR3 has 14 residues. The chain carries TRBV2 and TRBJ2-1; TRBD1 aligns across 8 bases. The origin of this receptor is a human donor with classical Hodgkin lymphoma. The specimen comprised peripheral blood mononuclear cells (PBMCs), sampled before the second cycle of nivolumab. CDR3 DNA: TGTGCCAGCAGTGAGACAGGGGTTAACGATGAGCAGTTCTTC. Translating it yields CASSETGVNDEQFF. Full variable domain (outside the CDR3, taken from reference TRBV2 and TRBJ2-1): EPEVTQTPSHQVTQMGQEVILRCVPISNHLYFYWYRQILGQKVEFLVSFYNNEISEKSEIFDDQFSVERPDGSNFTLKIRSTKLEDSAMYFCASSETGVNDEQFFGPGTRLTVL.